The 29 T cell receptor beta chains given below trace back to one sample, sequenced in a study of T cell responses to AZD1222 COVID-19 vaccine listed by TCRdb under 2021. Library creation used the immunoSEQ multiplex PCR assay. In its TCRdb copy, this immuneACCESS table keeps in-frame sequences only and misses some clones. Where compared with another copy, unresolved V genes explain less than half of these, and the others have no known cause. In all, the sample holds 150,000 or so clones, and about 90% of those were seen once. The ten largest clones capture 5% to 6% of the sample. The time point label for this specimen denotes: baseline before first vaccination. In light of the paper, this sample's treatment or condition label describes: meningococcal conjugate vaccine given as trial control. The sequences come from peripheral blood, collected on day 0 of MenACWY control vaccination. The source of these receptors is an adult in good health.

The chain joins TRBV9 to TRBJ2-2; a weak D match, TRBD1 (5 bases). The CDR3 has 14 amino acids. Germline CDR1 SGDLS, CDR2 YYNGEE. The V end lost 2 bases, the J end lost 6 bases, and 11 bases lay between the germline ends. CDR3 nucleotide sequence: TGTGCCAGCAGCGTGGGGCTTGAGGCCGGGGAGCTGTTTTTT. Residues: CASSVGLEAGELFF.

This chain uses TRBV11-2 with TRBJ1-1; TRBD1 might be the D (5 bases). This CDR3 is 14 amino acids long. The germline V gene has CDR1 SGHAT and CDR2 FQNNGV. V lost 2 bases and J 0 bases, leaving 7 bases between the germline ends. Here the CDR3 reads CASSLRGMNTEAFF. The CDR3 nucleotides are TGTGCCAGCAGCTTAAGGGGAATGAACACTGAAGCTTTCTTT.

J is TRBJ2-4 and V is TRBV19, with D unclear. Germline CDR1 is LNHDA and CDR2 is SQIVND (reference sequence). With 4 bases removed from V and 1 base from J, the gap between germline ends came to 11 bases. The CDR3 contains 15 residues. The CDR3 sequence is CASSKRVVAKNIQYF. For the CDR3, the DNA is TGTGCCAGTAGTAAAAGGGTAGTGGCCAAAAACATTCAGTACTTC.

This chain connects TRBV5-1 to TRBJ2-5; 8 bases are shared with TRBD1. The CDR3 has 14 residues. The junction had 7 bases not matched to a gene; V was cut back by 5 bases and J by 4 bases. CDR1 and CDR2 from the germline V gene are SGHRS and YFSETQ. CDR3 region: CASRPTGGGETQYF. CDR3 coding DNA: TGCGCCAGCAGGCCAACAGGGGGAGGAGAGACCCAGTACTTC.

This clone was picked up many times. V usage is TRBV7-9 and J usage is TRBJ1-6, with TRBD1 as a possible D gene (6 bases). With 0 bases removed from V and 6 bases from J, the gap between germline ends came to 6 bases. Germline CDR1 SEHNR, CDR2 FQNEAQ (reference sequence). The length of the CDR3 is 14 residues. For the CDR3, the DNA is TGTGCCAGCAGCTTAGCGGGGGCTAATTCACCCCTCCACTTT. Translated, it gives CASSLAGANSPLHF.

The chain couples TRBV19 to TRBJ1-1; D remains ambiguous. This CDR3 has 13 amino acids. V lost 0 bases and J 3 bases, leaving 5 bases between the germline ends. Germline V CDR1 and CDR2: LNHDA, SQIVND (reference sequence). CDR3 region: CASSIDTDTEAFF. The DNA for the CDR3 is TGTGCCAGTAGTATAGATACAGACACTGAAGCTTTCTTT.

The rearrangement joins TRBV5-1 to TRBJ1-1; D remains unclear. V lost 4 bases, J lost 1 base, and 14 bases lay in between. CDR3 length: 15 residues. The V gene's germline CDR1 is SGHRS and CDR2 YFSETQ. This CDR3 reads CASSQKRGQNTEAFF. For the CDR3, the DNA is TGCGCCAGCAGCCAAAAACGAGGGCAGAACACTGAAGCTTTCTTT.

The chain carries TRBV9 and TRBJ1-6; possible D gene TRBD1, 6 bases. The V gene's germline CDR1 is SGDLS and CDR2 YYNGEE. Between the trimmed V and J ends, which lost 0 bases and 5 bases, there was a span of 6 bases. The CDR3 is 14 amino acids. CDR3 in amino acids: CASSVAGDNSPLHF. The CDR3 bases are TGTGCCAGCAGCGTAGCAGGGGATAATTCACCCCTCCACTTT.

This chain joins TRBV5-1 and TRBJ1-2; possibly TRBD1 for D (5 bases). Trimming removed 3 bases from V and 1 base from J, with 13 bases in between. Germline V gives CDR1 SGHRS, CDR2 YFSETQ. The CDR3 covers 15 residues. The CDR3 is CASSSTSGGNYGYTF. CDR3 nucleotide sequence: TGCGCCAGCAGCTCGACCTCTGGGGGTAACTATGGCTACACCTTC.

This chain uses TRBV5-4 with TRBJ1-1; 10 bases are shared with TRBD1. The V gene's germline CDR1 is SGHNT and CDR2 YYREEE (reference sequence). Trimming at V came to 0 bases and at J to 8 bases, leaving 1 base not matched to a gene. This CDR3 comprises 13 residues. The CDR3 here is CASSLGQGAEAFF. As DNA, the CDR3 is TGTGCCAGCAGCTTGGGACAGGGGGCGGAAGCTTTCTTT.

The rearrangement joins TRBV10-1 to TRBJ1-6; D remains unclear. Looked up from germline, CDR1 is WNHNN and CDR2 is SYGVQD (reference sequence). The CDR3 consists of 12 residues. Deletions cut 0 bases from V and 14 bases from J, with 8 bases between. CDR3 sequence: CASSESGQALHF. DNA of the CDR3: TGCGCCAGCAGTGAGTCGGGTCAGGCCCTCCACTTT.

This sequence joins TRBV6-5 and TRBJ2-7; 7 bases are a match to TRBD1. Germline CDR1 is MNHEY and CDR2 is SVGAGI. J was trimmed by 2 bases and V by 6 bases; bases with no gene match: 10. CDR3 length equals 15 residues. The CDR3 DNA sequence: TGTGCCAGCAGGGTCGACAGGGCACCTACCTACGAGCAGTACGTC. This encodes CASRVDRAPTYEQYV.

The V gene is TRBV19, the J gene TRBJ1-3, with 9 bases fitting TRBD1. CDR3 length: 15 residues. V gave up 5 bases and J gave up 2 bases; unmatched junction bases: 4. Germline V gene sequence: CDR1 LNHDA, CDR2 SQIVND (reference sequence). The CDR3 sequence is CASSLGQGTGNTIYF. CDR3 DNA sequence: TGTGCCAGTAGTCTGGGACAGGGAACTGGAAACACCATATATTTT. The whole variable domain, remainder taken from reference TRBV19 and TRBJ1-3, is DGGITQSPKYLFRKEGQNVTLSCEQNLNHDAMYWYRQDPGQGLRLIYYSQIVNDFQKGDIAEGYSVSREKKESFPLTVTSAQKNPTAFYLCASSLGQGTGNTIYFGEGSWLTVV.

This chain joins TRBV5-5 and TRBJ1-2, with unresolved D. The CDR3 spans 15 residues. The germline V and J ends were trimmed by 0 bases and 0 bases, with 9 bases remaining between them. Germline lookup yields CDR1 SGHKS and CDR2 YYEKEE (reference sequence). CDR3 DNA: TGTGCCAGCAGCTTGGCGGAGGGAACTAACTATGGCTACACCTTC. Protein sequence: CASSLAEGTNYGYTF.

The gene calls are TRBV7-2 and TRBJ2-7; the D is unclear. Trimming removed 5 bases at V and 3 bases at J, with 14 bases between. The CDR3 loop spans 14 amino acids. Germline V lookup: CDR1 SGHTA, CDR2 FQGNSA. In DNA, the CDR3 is TGTGCCAGCAGCCTGAGGTTGTTACACTACGAGCAGTACTTC. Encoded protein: CASSLRLLHYEQYF.

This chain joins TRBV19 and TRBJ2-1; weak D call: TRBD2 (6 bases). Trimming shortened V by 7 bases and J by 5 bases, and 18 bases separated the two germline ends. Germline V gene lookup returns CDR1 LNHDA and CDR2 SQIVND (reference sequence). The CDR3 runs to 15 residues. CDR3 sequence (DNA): TGTGCCAGTAAGGCCGGGAGTTATTCTCACAATGAGCAGTTCTTC. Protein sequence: CASKAGSYSHNEQFF.

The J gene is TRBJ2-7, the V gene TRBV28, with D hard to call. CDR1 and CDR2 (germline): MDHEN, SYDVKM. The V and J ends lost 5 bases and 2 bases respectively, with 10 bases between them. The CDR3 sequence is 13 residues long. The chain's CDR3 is CASSGDITYEQYV. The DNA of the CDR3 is TGTGCCAGCAGTGGGGATATTACCTACGAGCAGTACGTC.

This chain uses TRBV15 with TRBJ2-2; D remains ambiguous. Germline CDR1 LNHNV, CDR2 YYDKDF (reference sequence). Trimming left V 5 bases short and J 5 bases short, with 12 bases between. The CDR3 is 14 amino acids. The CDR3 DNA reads TGTGCCACCAGCGTAAAGAGCCGGACCGGGGAGCTGTTTTTT. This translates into CATSVKSRTGELFF.

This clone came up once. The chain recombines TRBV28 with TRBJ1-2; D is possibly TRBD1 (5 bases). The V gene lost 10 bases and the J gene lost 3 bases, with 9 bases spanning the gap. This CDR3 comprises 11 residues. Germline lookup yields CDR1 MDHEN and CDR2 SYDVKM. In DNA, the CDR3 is TGTGCCACCGGGGGATACTATGGCTACACCTTC. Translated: CATGGYYGYTF.

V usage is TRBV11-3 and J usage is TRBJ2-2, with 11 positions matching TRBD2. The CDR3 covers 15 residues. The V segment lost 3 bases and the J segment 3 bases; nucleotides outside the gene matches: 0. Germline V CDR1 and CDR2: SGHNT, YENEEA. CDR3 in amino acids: CASSFSGGDTGELFF. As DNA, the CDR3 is TGTGCCAGCAGCTTTAGCGGGGGGGACACCGGGGAGCTGTTTTTT. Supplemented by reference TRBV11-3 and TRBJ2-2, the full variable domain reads EAGVVQSPRYKIIEKKQPVAFWCNPISGHNTLYWYLQNLGQGPELLIRYENEEAVDDSQLPKDRFSAERLKGVDSTLKIQPAELGDSAVYLCASSFSGGDTGELFFGEGSRLTVL.

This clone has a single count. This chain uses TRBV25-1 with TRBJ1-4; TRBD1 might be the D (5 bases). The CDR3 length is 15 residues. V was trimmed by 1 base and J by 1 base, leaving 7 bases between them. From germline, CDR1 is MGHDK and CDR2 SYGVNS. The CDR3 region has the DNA TGTGCCAGCAGTGAATGGGACCTAACTAATGAAAAACTGTTTTTT. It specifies CASSEWDLTNEKLFF.

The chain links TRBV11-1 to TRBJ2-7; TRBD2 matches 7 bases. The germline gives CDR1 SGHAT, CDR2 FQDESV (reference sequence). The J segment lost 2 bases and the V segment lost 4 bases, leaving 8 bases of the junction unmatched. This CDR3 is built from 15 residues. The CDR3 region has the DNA TGTGCCAGCAGCTCCCTGGGAGGGCAGCCCTACGAGCAGTACTTC. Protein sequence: CASSSLGGQPYEQYF.

DNA of the CDR3: TGTGCCAGCGCGGGGACTAGCGACAATGAGCAGTTCTTC. Protein product: CASAGTSDNEQFF. The chain links TRBV5-5 to TRBJ2-1, with 10 bases fitting TRBD2. The CDR3 contains 13 residues. Germline assignment: CDR1 SGHKS and CDR2 YYEKEE (reference sequence). Trimming removed 7 bases from V and 5 bases from J; junction bases left unmatched: 3.

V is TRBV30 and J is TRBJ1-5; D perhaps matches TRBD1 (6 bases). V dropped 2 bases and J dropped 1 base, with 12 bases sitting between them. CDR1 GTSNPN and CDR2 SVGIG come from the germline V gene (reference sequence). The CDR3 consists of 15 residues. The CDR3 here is CAWSPRGGSNQPQHF. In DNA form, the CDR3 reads TGTGCCTGGAGTCCGAGAGGGGGGAGCAATCAGCCCCAGCATTTT. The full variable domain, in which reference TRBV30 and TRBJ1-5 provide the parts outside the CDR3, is SQTIHQWPATLVQPVGSPLSLECTVEGTSNPNLYWYRQAAGRGLQLLFYSVGIGQISSEVPQNLSASRPQDRQFILSSKKLLLSDSGFYLCAWSPRGGSNQPQHFGDGTRLSIL.

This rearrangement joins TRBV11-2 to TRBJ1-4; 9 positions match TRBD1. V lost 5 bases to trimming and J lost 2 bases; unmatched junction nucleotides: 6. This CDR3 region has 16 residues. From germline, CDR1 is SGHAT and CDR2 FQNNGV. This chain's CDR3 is CASSPGTGWTNEKLFF. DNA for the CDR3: TGTGCCAGCAGCCCGGGGACAGGGTGGACTAATGAAAAACTGTTTTTT.

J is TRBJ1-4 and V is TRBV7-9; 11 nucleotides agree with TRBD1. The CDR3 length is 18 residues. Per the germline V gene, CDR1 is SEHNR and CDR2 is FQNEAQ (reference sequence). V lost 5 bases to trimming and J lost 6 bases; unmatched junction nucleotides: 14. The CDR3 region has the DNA TGTGCCAGCAGCCCCGGGACAGGGGGTGAGGGTTACTATGAAAAACTGTTTTTT. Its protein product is CASSPGTGGEGYYEKLFF.

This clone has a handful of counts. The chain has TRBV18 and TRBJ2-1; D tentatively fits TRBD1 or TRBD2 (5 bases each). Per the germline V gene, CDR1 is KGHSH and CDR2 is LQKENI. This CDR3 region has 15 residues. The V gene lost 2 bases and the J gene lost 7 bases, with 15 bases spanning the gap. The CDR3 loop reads CASSPTTKWGNEQFF. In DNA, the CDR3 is TGTGCCAGCTCACCAACCACCAAGTGGGGGAATGAGCAGTTCTTC.

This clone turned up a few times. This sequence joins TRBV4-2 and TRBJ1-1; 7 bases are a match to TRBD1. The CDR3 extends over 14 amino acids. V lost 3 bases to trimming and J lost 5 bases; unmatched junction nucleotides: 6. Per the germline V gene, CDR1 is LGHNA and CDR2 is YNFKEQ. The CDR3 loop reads CASSHRGRGTEAFF. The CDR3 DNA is TGTGCCAGCAGCCATAGGGGGCGCGGGACTGAAGCTTTCTTT.

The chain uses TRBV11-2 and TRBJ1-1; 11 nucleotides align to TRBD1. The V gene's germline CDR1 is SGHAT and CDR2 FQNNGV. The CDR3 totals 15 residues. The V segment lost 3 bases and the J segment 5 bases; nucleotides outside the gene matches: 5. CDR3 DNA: TGTGCCAGCAGCTTCGGAGGACAGGGGGCAACTGAAGCTTTCTTT. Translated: CASSFGGQGATEAFF.